One and the same sample provided the 31 T cell receptor beta chains below, sequenced in a study of cytomegalovirus exposure and HLA in healthy donors. Researchers ran the PCR with 60 Vbeta and 13 Jbeta primers. Clones were read by immunoSEQ multiplex PCR, and TCRdb kept only the in-frame ones, dropping some. The top ten hold about 4.5% of the sample, which has roughly 150,000 clones, roughly three quarters seen once. Sequenced material: PBMCs. All receptors derive from a man in his late teens or twenties in good health and CMV-seropositive.

The V and J genes are TRBV6-6 and TRBJ2-3; 7 bases match TRBD2. Germline lookup yields CDR1 MNHNY and CDR2 SVGAGI (reference sequence). The ends lost 6 bases at V and 4 bases at J; junction bases unmatched: 10. The CDR3 runs 15 residues. Written as DNA, the CDR3 is TGTGCCAGCAGACTCCCAGGGAGGGGCGCAGATACGCAGTATTTT. This gives the protein CASRLPGRGADTQYF.

CDR3 sequence (DNA): TGCGCCAGCAGCCAAACGTTAGAGGCCGCCGGGGAGCTGTTTTTT. This encodes CASSQTLEAAGELFF. The chain couples TRBV4-1 to TRBJ2-2; D unclear. The CDR3 spans 15 residues. From germline, CDR1 is MGHRA and CDR2 YSYEKL. V lost 2 bases to trimming and J lost 6 bases, with 13 bases between them.

The chain couples TRBV7-9 to TRBJ2-2; 8 bases map to TRBD1. The CDR3 covers 16 residues. After removal of 1 base from V and 4 bases from J, the junction contained 5 bases not matched to a gene. Germline CDR1 is SEHNR and CDR2 is FQNEAQ (reference sequence). The CDR3, as DNA: TGTGCCAGCAGCTTAGGAGGACAGGGAATCACCGGGGAGCTGTTTTTT. Translation gives CASSLGGQGITGELFF.

The chain links TRBV7-2 to TRBJ2-3; 9 bases are a match to TRBD2. With 0 bases clipped from V and 1 base from J, the junction kept 5 bases outside the gene matches. The CDR3 length is 17 residues. Germline V lookup: CDR1 SGHTA, CDR2 FQGNSA. CDR3 DNA sequence: TGTGCCAGCAGCTTAGCGCCGGGCGGGGGGGGCACAGATACGCAGTATTTT. It codes for CASSLAPGGGGTDTQYF.

The chain links TRBV10-1 to TRBJ2-3, with TRBD2 identical over 11 bases. Germline CDR1 WNHNN, CDR2 SYGVQD (reference sequence). This CDR3 is 15 amino acids long. The V and J ends lost 5 bases and 5 bases, in that order; junction bases with no gene match: 6. This chain's CDR3 is CASSPSGRQGDTQYF. The CDR3 nucleotides are TGCGCCAGCAGTCCTAGCGGGAGGCAGGGAGATACGCAGTATTTT.

The rearrangement joins TRBV6-1 to TRBJ2-5; 9 positions agree with TRBD2. Germline lookup yields CDR1 MNHNS and CDR2 SASEGT. The CDR3 length is 15 residues. V dropped 3 bases and J dropped 4; count of bases not matched to a gene: 6. CDR3 bases: TGTGCCAGCAGTGACGGCGGGGGGGCCCGAGAGACCCAGTACTTC. Its protein product is CASSDGGGARETQYF.

This clone has only one observation. The rearrangement uses TRBV5-1 and TRBJ2-3; D is perhaps TRBD1 (5 bases). Between the trimmed V and J ends, which lost 5 bases and 1 base, there was a span of 14 bases. CDR1 is SGHRS and CDR2 is YFSETQ in the germline V gene. The CDR3 extends over 15 amino acids. Here the CDR3 reads CASRPQDTRTDTQYF. DNA for the CDR3: TGCGCCAGCAGGCCTCAGGACACACGCACAGATACGCAGTATTTT.

V usage is TRBV4-1 and J usage is TRBJ1-1, with 7 bases matching TRBD1. The CDR3 has 15 residues. With 3 bases clipped from V and 0 bases from J, the junction kept 4 bases outside the gene matches. Per the germline V gene, CDR1 is MGHRA and CDR2 is YSYEKL. The CDR3 sequence: CASSQGQLMNTEAFF. In DNA, the CDR3 is TGCGCCAGCAGCCAGGGACAGCTTATGAACACTGAAGCTTTCTTT.

The CDR3 sequence is CASSWGGPGAKNIQYF. CDR3 bases: TGTGCCAGCAGCTGGGGGGGGCCCGGAGCCAAAAACATTCAGTACTTC. V usage is TRBV7-6 and J usage is TRBJ2-4; a weak D match, TRBD2 (7 bases). The CDR3 contains 16 residues. With 4 bases removed from V and 0 bases from J, the gap between germline ends came to 13 bases. Looked up from germline, CDR1 is SGHVS and CDR2 is FNYEAQ.

The V and J genes are TRBV28 and TRBJ1-2; TRBD1 aligns across 8 bases. The CDR3 is 14 amino acids. The ends lost 8 bases at V and 8 bases at J; junction bases unmatched: 13. The germline V gene encodes CDR1 MDHEN and CDR2 SYDVKM. CDR3 loop: CASGQGRARRGYTF. As DNA, the CDR3 is TGTGCCAGCGGACAGGGACGGGCCAGGAGGGGCTACACCTTC.

The rearrangement joins TRBV10-3 to TRBJ1-6; 7 bases agree with TRBD1. Germline assignment: CDR1 ENHRY and CDR2 SYGVKD. The V segment lost 6 bases and the J segment 2 bases; nucleotides outside the gene matches: 4. The CDR3 runs 15 residues. Written as DNA, the CDR3 is TGTGCCATCAGGCGGACAGGCACCTATAATTCACCCCTCCACTTT. The encoded protein is CAIRRTGTYNSPLHF.

The chain is built from TRBV6-5 and TRBJ2-7; D unresolved. This CDR3 comprises 11 residues. Per the germline V gene, CDR1 is MNHEY and CDR2 is SVGAGI. V was pared by 6 bases and J by 6 bases, with 9 bases between. The CDR3 nucleotides are TGTGCCAGCAGCCGCGGCTCCGAGCAGTACGTC. Protein product: CASSRGSEQYV.

This clone was detected only a few times. The J gene is TRBJ1-2, the V gene TRBV2, with D tentatively TRBD1 (6 bases). CDR3 length: 14 residues. The germline V gene has CDR1 SNHLY and CDR2 FYNNEI. Trimming took 6 bases from V and 4 from J, leaving 15 bases between them. The DNA of the CDR3 is TGTGCCAGCAGCGGGCCCCAGGGGACCTATGGCTACACCTTC. Protein product: CASSGPQGTYGYTF.

In this sample, this clone turned up a few times. This chain connects TRBV28 to TRBJ1-4, with D uncertain. This CDR3 is built from 13 residues. V was clipped by 6 bases and J by 4 bases, with 9 bases between them. The germline gives CDR1 MDHEN, CDR2 SYDVKM. The CDR3 region has the DNA TGTGCCAGCAGAGTCCGGGGTAATGAAAAACTGTTTTTT. Translating it yields CASRVRGNEKLFF.

This chain uses TRBV6-1 with TRBJ1-2; possibly TRBD1 for D (6 bases). Germline-derived CDR1 and CDR2 are MNHNS and SASEGT. V was shortened by 5 bases and J by 8 bases, with 18 bases between the two germline ends. This CDR3 is built from 14 residues. The DNA of the CDR3 is TGTGCCAGCAGTCCCCGGGACATGGGGAACGGCTACACCTTC. Translation: CASSPRDMGNGYTF.

This chain joins TRBV5-1 and TRBJ1-1; 9 nucleotides match TRBD1. V trimming: 4 bases; J trimming: 7 bases; junction bases outside the gene matches: 8. The CDR3 runs to 14 residues. Germline CDR1 and CDR2: SGHRS and YFSETQ. CDR3 region: CASSADRGVGEAFF. The CDR3 coding sequence is TGCGCCAGCAGCGCGGACAGGGGAGTGGGTGAAGCTTTCTTT.

V gene TRBV21-1 combines with J gene TRBJ1-5; the DNA was not compared with TRBD1, the D call given in the table. TRBV21-1 is tagged as a pseudogene. The CDR3 is 14 residues long. The DNA for the CDR3 is TGTGCCAGCAGCCCGGACAATAGCAATCAGCCCCAGCATTTT. It specifies CASSPDNSNQPQHF.

The V call is TRBV19, the J call TRBJ2-2; a possible D gene is TRBD1 (6 bases). The CDR3 loop spans 14 amino acids. V lost 9 bases and J lost 2, with 13 bases in between. CDR1 and CDR2 (germline): LNHDA, SQIVND (reference sequence). The CDR3 reads CASMDRANTGELFF. The CDR3, as DNA: TGTGCCAGCATGGACAGAGCTAACACCGGGGAGCTGTTTTTT.

The rearrangement uses TRBV5-4 and TRBJ2-1, with TRBD2 matching 8 bases. Trimming cost V 4 bases and J 5 bases; bases outside gene matches: 8. CDR1 is SGHNT, CDR2 YYREEE, per germline (reference sequence). This CDR3 has 15 residues. The CDR3 DNA reads TGTGCCAGCAGCGGACGGGGGGGGCCGAACAATGAGCAGTTCTTC. Amino acid sequence: CASSGRGGPNNEQFF.

The genes are TRBV9 and TRBJ1-3; D is uncertain. Per the germline V gene, CDR1 is SGDLS and CDR2 is YYNGEE. This CDR3 contains 15 residues. Trimming left V 0 bases short and J 3 bases short, with 10 bases between. DNA for the CDR3: TGTGCCAGCAGCGTAGATGGTCGGGTTGGAAACACCATATATTTT. This encodes CASSVDGRVGNTIYF.

The chain links TRBV29-1 to TRBJ2-2; weak D call: TRBD2 (5 bases). In germline, CDR1 is SQVTM, CDR2 ANQGSEA. The CDR3 covers 14 residues. V gave up 4 bases and J gave up 3 bases, with 12 bases separating them. The CDR3 DNA reads TGCAGCGTTGGGGCAGAGGGTTACACCGGGGAGCTGTTTTTT. Translation: CSVGAEGYTGELFF.

This clone was seen only a few times. V and J are TRBV5-1 and TRBJ2-2; TRBD1 matches 8 bases. V was pared by 4 bases and J by 5 bases, with 10 bases of the junction left unmatched. Looked up from germline, CDR1 is SGHRS and CDR2 is YFSETQ. The CDR3 is 16 amino acids. This CDR3 reads CASSPKDREITGELFF. The CDR3 DNA is TGCGCCAGCAGCCCCAAGGACAGGGAGATAACCGGGGAGCTGTTTTTT. Full variable domain (rest looked up from reference TRBV5-1 and TRBJ2-2): KAGVTQTPRYLIKTRGQQVTLSCSPISGHRSVSWYQQTPGQGLQFLFEYFSETQRNKGNFPGRFSGRQFSNSRSEMNVSTLELGDSALYLCASSPKDREITGELFFGEGSRLTVL.

The chain combines TRBV28 with TRBJ2-1, with TRBD2 matching 10 bases. Germline V gene lookup returns CDR1 MDHEN and CDR2 SYDVKM. This CDR3 spans 16 amino acids. J was trimmed by 7 bases and V by 3 bases; bases with no gene match: 9. CDR3 amino acids: CASSFSSGRAVNEQFF. The CDR3 DNA sequence: TGTGCCAGCAGTTTCTCCAGCGGGAGGGCCGTGAATGAGCAGTTCTTC.

This clone was detected a few times. The chain recombines TRBV28 with TRBJ1-2, with 11 bases that match TRBD1. Germline CDR1 is MDHEN and CDR2 is SYDVKM. This CDR3 comprises 15 residues. V shed 6 bases and J 4 bases; nucleotides not matched to a gene: 7. The CDR3 protein is CASSDGTGGGYGYTF. The CDR3 DNA reads TGTGCCAGCAGCGATGGGACAGGGGGTGGCTATGGCTACACCTTC.

The chain has TRBV6-6 and TRBJ1-6; 10 bases line up with TRBD1. This CDR3 has 15 residues. In germline, CDR1 is MNHNY, CDR2 SVGAGI (reference sequence). Trimming at V came to 2 bases and at J to 14 bases, leaving 9 bases not matched to a gene. The CDR3 is CASSYQDRGGGSLHF. In nucleotides, the CDR3 is TGTGCCAGCAGTTACCAGGACAGGGGGGGTGGGTCCCTCCACTTT.

The genes are TRBV6-1 and TRBJ2-1; a weak D match, TRBD1 (5 bases). Germline loops: CDR1 MNHNS, CDR2 SASEGT. The CDR3 length is 12 residues. Between the trimmed V and J ends, which lost 6 bases and 6 bases, there was a span of 9 bases. The CDR3 DNA reads TGTGCCAGCAGGGGGCCCCCCAATGAGCAGTTCTTC. Translated: CASRGPPNEQFF.

J is TRBJ2-3 and V is TRBV4-1; D might be TRBD2 (5 bases). V was shortened by 1 base and J by 0 bases, with 11 bases between the two germline ends. There are 16 residues in the CDR3. Germline V gene lookup returns CDR1 MGHRA and CDR2 YSYEKL. The chain's CDR3 is CASSQVGVSSTDTQYF. The CDR3 DNA reads as TGCGCCAGCAGCCAAGTCGGGGTATCTAGCACAGATACGCAGTATTTT.

The V call is TRBV9, the J call TRBJ2-1, with D perhaps matching TRBD2 (6 bases). Looked up from germline, CDR1 is SGDLS and CDR2 is YYNGEE. Trimming removed 2 bases from V and 7 bases from J, with 10 bases in between. The CDR3 has 13 amino acids. The CDR3 spells CASSVGTQNEQFF. The CDR3 region has the DNA TGTGCCAGCAGCGTGGGGACTCAAAATGAGCAGTTCTTC.

V and J are TRBV10-3 and TRBJ2-7; 8 positions agree with TRBD1. The CDR3 loop spans 12 amino acids. Germline loops: CDR1 ENHRY, CDR2 SYGVKD. V lost 10 bases to trimming and J lost 3 bases; unmatched junction nucleotides: 5. DNA of the CDR3: TGTGCCACCACACAGGGGGGCTACGAGCAGTACGTC. This encodes CATTQGGYEQYV.

V gene TRBV6-5 combines with J gene TRBJ1-2; unclear D gene. Trimming pared 10 bases from V and 4 bases from J, leaving 10 bases between. The CDR3 runs to 11 residues. Germline assignment: CDR1 MNHEY and CDR2 SVGAGI. CDR3 bases: TGTGCCACCCGAGAGGCCTATGGCTACACCTTC. This gives the protein CATREAYGYTF.

The rearrangement uses TRBV9 and TRBJ2-3; the match to TRBD1 covers 7 bases. CDR1 is SGDLS and CDR2 is YYNGEE in the germline V gene. Germline trimming cut 0 bases from V and 2 bases from J; bases unmatched to any gene: 6. The CDR3 is 16 residues long. CDR3 DNA sequence: TGTGCCAGCAGCGTAGCAGGGGGTCCCACCACAGATACGCAGTATTTT. It translates to CASSVAGGPTTDTQYF.